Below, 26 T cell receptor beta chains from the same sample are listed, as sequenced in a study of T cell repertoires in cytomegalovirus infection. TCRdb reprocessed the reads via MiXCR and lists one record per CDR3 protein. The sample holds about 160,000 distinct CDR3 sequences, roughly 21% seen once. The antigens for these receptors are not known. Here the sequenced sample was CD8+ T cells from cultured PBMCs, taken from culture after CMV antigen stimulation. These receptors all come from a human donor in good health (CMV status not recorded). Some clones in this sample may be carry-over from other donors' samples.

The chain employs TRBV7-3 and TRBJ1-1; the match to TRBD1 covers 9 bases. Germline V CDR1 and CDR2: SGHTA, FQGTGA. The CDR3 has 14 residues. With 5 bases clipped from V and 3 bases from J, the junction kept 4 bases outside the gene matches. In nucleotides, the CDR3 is TGTGCCAGCAGCCCGACAGGGGGAGACACTGAAGCTTTCTTT. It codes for CASSPTGGDTEAFF.

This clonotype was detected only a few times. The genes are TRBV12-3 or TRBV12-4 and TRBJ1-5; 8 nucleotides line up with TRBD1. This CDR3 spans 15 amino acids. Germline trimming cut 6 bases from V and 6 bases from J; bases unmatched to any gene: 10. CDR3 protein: CASSPGQGTSQPQHF. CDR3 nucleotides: TGTGCCAGCAGCCCCGGACAGGGAACGAGTCAGCCCCAGCATTTT.

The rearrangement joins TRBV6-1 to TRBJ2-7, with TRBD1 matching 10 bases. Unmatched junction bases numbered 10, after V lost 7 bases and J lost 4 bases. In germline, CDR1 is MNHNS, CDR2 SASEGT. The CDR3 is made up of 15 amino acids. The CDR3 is CASNKGTGVLYEQYF. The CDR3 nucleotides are TGTGCCAGCAACAAGGGGACAGGGGTCTTGTACGAGCAGTACTTC.

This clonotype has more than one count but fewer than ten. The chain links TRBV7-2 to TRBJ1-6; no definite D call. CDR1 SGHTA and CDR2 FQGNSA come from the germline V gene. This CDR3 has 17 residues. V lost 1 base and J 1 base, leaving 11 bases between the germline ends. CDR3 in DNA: TGTGCCAGCAGCTTAGATCCCCCGGGTTCCTATAATTCACCCCTCCACTTT. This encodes CASSLDPPGSYNSPLHF.

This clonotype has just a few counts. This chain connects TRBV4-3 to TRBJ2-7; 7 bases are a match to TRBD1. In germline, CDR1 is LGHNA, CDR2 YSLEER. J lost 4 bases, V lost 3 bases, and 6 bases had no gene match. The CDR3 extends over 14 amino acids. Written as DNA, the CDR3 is TGCGCCAGCAGCCAGGAAACAGGGGTTTACGAGCAGTACTTC. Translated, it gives CASSQETGVYEQYF.

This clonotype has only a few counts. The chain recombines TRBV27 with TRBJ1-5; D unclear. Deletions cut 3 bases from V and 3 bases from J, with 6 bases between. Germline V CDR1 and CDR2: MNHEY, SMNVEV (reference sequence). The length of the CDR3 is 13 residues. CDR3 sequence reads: CASSFSPNQPQHF. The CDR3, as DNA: TGTGCCAGCAGTTTCAGCCCCAATCAGCCCCAGCATTTT.

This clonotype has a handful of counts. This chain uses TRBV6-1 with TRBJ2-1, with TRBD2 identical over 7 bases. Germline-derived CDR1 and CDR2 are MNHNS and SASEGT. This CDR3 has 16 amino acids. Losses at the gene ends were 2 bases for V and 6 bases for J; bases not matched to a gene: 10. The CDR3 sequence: CASSELGGNPSNEQFF. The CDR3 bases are TGTGCCAGCAGTGAATTGGGGGGGAATCCTTCCAATGAGCAGTTCTTC.

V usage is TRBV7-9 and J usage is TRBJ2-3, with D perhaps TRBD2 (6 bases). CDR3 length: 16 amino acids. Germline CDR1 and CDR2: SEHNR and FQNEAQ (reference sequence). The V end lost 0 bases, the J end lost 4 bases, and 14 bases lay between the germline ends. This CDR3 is CASSLAVSGMSDTQYF. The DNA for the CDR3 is TGTGCCAGCAGCTTAGCGGTTAGCGGAATGTCAGATACGCAGTATTTT. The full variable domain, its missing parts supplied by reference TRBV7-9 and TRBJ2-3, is DTGVSQNPRHKITKRGQNVTFRCDPISEHNRLYWYRQTLGQGPEFLTYFQNEAQLEKSRLLSDRFSAERPKGSFSTLEIQRTEQGDSAMYLCASSLAVSGMSDTQYFGPGTRLTVL.

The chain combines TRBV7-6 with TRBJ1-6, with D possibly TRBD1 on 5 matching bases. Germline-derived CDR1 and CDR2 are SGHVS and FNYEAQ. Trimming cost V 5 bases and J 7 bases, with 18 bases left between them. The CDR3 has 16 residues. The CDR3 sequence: CASSAKSQGKNSPLHF. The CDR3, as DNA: TGTGCCAGCAGCGCCAAGAGTCAGGGAAAAAATTCACCCCTCCACTTT.

The CDR3 sequence is CASSLGQGASGNTIYF. CDR3 sequence (DNA): TGTGCCAGCAGCTTAGGACAGGGGGCCTCTGGAAACACCATATATTTT. The gene calls are TRBV7-8 and TRBJ1-3; 10 bases fit TRBD1. This CDR3 region has 16 residues. Per the germline V gene, CDR1 is SGHVS and CDR2 is FQNEAQ. With V trimmed by 1 base and J by 0 bases, 0 bases remained unmatched.

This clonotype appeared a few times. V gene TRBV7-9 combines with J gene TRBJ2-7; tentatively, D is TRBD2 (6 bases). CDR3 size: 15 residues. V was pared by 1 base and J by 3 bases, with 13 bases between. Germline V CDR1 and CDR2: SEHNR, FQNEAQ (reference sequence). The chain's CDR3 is CASSLGSGVLYEQYF. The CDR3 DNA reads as TGTGCCAGCAGCTTAGGGTCGGGGGTTCTCTACGAGCAGTACTTC. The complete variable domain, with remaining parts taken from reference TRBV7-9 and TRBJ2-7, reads DTGVSQNPRHKITKRGQNVTFRCDPISEHNRLYWYRQTLGQGPEFLTYFQNEAQLEKSRLLSDRFSAERPKGSFSTLEIQRTEQGDSAMYLCASSLGSGVLYEQYFGPGTRLTVT.

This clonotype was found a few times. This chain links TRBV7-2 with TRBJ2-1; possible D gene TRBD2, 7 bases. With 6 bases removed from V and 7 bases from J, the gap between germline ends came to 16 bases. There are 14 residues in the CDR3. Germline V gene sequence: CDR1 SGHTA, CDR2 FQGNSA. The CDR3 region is CASRAGLQGNEQFF. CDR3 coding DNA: TGTGCCAGCAGGGCGGGACTACAGGGAAATGAGCAGTTCTTC.

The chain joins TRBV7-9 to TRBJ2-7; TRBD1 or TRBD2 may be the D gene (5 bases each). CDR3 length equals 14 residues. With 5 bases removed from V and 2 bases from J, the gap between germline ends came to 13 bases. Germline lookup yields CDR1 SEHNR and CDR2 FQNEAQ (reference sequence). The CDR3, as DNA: TGTGCCAGCAGCCCTCGGGGACGCACCTACGAGCAGTACTTC. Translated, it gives CASSPRGRTYEQYF.

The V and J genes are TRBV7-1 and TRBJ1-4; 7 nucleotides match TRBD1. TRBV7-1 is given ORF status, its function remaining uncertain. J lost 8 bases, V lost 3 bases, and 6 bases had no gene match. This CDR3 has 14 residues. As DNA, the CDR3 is TGTGCCAGCAGCTCCTCAGGGGGAGGCGAAAAACTGTTTTTT. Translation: CASSSSGGGEKLFF.

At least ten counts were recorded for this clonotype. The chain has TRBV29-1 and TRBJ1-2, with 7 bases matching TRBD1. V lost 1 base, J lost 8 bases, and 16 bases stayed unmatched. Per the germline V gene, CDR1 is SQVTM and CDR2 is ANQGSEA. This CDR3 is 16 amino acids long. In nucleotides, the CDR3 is TGCAGCGTTGAAGTATGGGACAGACCTCTAACGCGGGGCTACACCTTC. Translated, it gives CSVEVWDRPLTRGYTF.

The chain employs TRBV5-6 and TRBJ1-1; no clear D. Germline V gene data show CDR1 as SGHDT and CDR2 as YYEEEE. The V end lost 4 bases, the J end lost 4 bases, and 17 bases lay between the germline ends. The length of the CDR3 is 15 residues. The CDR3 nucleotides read TGTGCCAGCAGCCTCCGGGCCACGAAGACCACTGAAGCTTTCTTT. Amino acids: CASSLRATKTTEAFF.

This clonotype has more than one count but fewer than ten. CDR3 sequence (DNA): TGTGCCAGCAGCTTAGTCCCAGGGAGGGAAGAGACCCAGTACTTC. Translating it yields CASSLVPGREETQYF. The V gene is TRBV7-9, the J gene TRBJ2-5; TRBD2 aligns across 7 bases. From germline, CDR1 is SEHNR and CDR2 FQNEAQ (reference sequence). The V segment lost 1 base and the J segment 3 bases; nucleotides outside the gene matches: 5. The CDR3 length is 15 residues. The complete variable domain, with remaining parts taken from reference TRBV7-9 and TRBJ2-5, reads DTGVSQNPRHKITKRGQNVTFRCDPISEHNRLYWYRQTLGQGPEFLTYFQNEAQLEKSRLLSDRFSAERPKGSFSTLEIQRTEQGDSAMYLCASSLVPGREETQYFGPGTRLLVL.

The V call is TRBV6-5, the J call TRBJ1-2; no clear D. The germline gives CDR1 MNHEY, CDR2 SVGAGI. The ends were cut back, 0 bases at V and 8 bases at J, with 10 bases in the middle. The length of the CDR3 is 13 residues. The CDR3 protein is CASSYSAGLGYTF. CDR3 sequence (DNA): TGTGCCAGCAGTTACTCCGCCGGGTTGGGCTACACCTTC.

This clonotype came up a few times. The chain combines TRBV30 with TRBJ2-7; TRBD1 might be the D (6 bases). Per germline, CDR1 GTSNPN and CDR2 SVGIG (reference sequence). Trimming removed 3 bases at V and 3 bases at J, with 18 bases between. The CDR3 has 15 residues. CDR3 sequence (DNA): TGTGCCTGGAGATCCGGACAGTGGGACGACTACGAGCAGTACTTC. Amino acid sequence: CAWRSGQWDDYEQYF.

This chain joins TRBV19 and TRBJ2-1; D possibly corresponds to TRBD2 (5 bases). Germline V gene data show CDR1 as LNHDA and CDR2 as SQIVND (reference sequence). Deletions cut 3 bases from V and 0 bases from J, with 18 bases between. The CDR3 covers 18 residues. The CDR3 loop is CASSILNPLVVSYNEQFF. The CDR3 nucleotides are TGTGCCAGTAGTATTCTCAACCCACTAGTTGTCTCCTACAATGAGCAGTTCTTC.

The CDR3 sequence: CASSKGNSPLHF. The CDR3 DNA follows: TGTGCCAGCAGCAAAGGGAATTCACCCCTCCACTTT. The genes are TRBV7-6 and TRBJ1-6; the D is unclear. Trimming pared 5 bases from V and 7 bases from J, leaving 6 bases between. CDR3 length equals 12 residues. From germline, CDR1 is SGHVS and CDR2 FNYEAQ.

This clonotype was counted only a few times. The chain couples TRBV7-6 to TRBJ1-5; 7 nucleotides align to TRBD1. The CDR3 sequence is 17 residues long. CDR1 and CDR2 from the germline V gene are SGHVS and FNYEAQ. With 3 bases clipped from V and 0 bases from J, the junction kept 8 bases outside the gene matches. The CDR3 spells CASSFSTGLHSNQPQHF. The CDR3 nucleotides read TGTGCCAGCAGCTTTTCGACAGGGCTCCATAGCAATCAGCCCCAGCATTTT.

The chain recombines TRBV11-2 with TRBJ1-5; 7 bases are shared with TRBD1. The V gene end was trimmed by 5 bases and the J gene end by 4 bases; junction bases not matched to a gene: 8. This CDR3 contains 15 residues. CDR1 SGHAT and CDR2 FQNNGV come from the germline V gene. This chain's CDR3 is CASSPAGTVNQPQHF. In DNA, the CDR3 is TGTGCCAGCAGCCCAGCCGGGACAGTTAATCAGCCCCAGCATTTT.

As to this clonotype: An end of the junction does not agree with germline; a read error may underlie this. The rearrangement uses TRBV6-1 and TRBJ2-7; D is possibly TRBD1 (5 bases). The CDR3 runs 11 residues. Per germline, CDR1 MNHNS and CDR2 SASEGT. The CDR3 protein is CASSYPPGLIF. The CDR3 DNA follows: TGTGCCAGCAGTTACCCCCCAGGGCTGATCTTC.

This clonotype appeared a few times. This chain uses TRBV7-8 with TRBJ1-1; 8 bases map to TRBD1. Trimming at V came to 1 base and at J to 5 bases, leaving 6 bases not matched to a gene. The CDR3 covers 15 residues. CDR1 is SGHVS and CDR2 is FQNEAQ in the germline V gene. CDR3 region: CASSLGGQGVTEAFF. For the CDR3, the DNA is TGTGCCAGCAGCTTAGGTGGACAGGGAGTGACTGAAGCTTTCTTT.

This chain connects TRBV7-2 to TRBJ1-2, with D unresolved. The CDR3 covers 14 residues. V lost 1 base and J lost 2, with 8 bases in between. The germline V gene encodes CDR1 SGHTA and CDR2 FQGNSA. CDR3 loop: CASSLEVGNYGYTF. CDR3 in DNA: TGTGCCAGCAGCTTAGAGGTGGGAAACTATGGCTACACCTTC.